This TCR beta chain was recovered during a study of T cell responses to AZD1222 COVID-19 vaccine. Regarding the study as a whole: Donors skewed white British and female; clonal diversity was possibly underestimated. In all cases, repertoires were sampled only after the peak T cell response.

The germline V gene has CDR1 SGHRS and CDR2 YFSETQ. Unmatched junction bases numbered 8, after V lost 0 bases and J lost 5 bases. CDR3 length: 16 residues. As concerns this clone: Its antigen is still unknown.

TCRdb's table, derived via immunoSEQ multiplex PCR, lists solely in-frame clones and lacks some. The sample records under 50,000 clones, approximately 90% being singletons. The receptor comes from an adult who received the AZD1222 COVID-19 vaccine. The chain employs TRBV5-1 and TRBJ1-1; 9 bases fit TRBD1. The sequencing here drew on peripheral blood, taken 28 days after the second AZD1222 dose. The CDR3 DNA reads TGCGCCAGCAGCTTGGCCCCTACAGGGGGCGGAACTGAAGCTTTCTTT. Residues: CASSLAPTGGGTEAFF.